Presented here are 24 T cell receptor beta chains from one specimen sequenced in a study of blood T cell repertoires in COVID-19. Sequencing used immunoSEQ multiplex PCR; TCRdb keeps in-frame clones, though not all of them. This sample has approximately 150,000 clones, with about 85% found just once. The sample was peripheral blood. The receptors were gathered from a woman between 50 and 59 years old with COVID-19, enrolled during active disease.

The chain links TRBV19 to TRBJ1-2, with D maybe TRBD1 (5 bases). The CDR3 loop spans 14 amino acids. Germline values: CDR1 LNHDA, CDR2 SQIVND (reference sequence). Deletions cut 4 bases from V and 5 bases from J, with 14 bases between. This CDR3 is CASSNRGRVYGYTF. Here the CDR3 DNA reads TGTGCCAGTAGTAATCGCGGCAGGGTATATGGCTACACCTTC. Supplemented by reference TRBV19 and TRBJ1-2, the full variable domain reads DGGITQSPKYLFRKEGQNVTLSCEQNLNHDAMYWYRQDPGQGLRLIYYSQIVNDFQKGDIAEGYSVSREKKESFPLTVTSAQKNPTAFYLCASSNRGRVYGYTFGSGTRLTVV.

A note on this clone: Other DNA variants within this sample encode the same CDR3. The chain recombines TRBV11-2 with TRBJ1-1; TRBD1 matches at 9 bases. Germline CDR1 is SGHAT and CDR2 is FQNNGV. Trimming at V came to 4 bases and at J to 5 bases, leaving 5 bases not matched to a gene. The CDR3 is made up of 14 amino acids. Here the CDR3 reads CASSSGQGSTEAFF. For the CDR3, the DNA is TGTGCCAGCAGCTCGGGACAGGGTAGTACTGAAGCTTTCTTT.

The count of this clone is one. The chain carries TRBV2 and TRBJ2-5, with D hard to call. The CDR3 is made up of 12 amino acids. With 9 bases removed from V and 5 bases from J, the gap between germline ends came to 13 bases. Germline V gene sequence: CDR1 SNHLY, CDR2 FYNNEI. CDR3 bases: TGTGCCAGTACCTCCGGGTGGGAGACCCAGTACTTC. This sequence encodes CASTSGWETQYF.

The chain uses TRBV7-6 and TRBJ2-1, with 13 bases aligning to TRBD2. V lost 5 bases to trimming and J lost 2 bases; unmatched junction nucleotides: 6. Germline CDR1 SGHVS, CDR2 FNYEAQ. This CDR3 is 17 amino acids long. The CDR3 loop reads CASSPLAGGLTYNEQFF. The CDR3 coding sequence is TGTGCCAGCAGCCCACTAGCGGGGGGGCTAACCTACAATGAGCAGTTCTTC.

The J gene is TRBJ2-1, the V gene TRBV3-1 (or the pseudogene TRBV3-2), with 10 bases aligning to TRBD2. The germline V gene encodes CDR1 LGHDT and CDR2 YNNKEL (reference sequence). V was clipped by 5 bases and J by 6 bases; unmatched bases: 10. This CDR3 has 16 residues. CDR3 protein: CASSYWWASGGNEQFF. Here the CDR3 DNA reads TGTGCCAGCAGCTACTGGTGGGCTAGCGGGGGCAATGAGCAGTTCTTC.

The chain has TRBV12-3 or TRBV12-4 and TRBJ2-7; D perhaps matches TRBD2 (7 bases). Deletions cut 6 bases from V and 6 bases from J, with 15 bases between. The CDR3 loop spans 13 amino acids. CDR3 nucleotide sequence: TGTGCCAGCAGCCCCCCGGCGGGGGCCGAGCAGTACTTC. Protein sequence: CASSPPAGAEQYF.

DNA for the CDR3: TGTGCCAGCAGCTTACCGACTCCGGCGGACGAGCAGTACTTC. This codes for CASSLPTPADEQYF. The genes are TRBV7-9 and TRBJ2-7; D gene unclear. From germline, CDR1 is SEHNR and CDR2 FQNEAQ (reference sequence). The V gene lost 2 bases and the J gene lost 5 bases, with 13 bases spanning the gap. The length of the CDR3 is 14 residues.

The CDR3 nucleotides read TGTGCCAGCAGCGTAGATACTAGGGCGGCCTACAATGAGCAGTTCTTC. Protein sequence: CASSVDTRAAYNEQFF. The gene calls are TRBV9 and TRBJ2-1; tentatively, D is TRBD2 (5 bases). Deletions cut 0 bases from V and 2 bases from J, with 12 bases between. Germline V gene lookup returns CDR1 SGDLS and CDR2 YYNGEE. This CDR3 has 16 amino acids. Complete variable domain (other parts from reference TRBV9 and TRBJ2-1): DSGVTQTPKHLITATGQRVTLRCSPRSGDLSVYWYQQSLDQGLQFLIQYYNGEERAKGNILERFSAQQFPDLHSELNLSSLELGDSALYFCASSVDTRAAYNEQFFGPGTRLTVL.

This chain uses TRBV27 with TRBJ2-7, with D maybe TRBD2 (5 bases). The V end was cut by 2 bases, the J end by 2 bases, with 13 bases between. The CDR3 spans 15 residues. Germline V gene data show CDR1 as MNHEY and CDR2 as SMNVEV (reference sequence). This CDR3 is CASSLRGWMTYEQYF. The CDR3 region has the DNA TGTGCCAGCAGTTTACGGGGTTGGATGACCTACGAGCAGTACTTC.

The genes are TRBV2 and TRBJ1-5, with 10 bases aligning to TRBD1. Unmatched junction bases numbered 5, after V lost 8 bases and J lost 4 bases. Germline V gene data show CDR1 as SNHLY and CDR2 as FYNNEI. The CDR3 runs 14 residues. The CDR3 DNA is TGTGCCAGCCGACGACAGGGGGCGAATCAGCCCCAGCATTTT. It specifies CASRRQGANQPQHF. The whole variable domain, filled in from reference TRBV2 and TRBJ1-5, reads EPEVTQTPSHQVTQMGQEVILRCVPISNHLYFYWYRQILGQKVEFLVSFYNNEISEKSEIFDDQFSVERPDGSNFTLKIRSTKLEDSAMYFCASRRQGANQPQHFGDGTRLSIL.

CDR3: CASSRTGDTEAFF. DNA for the CDR3: TGTGCCAGCAGCCGAACAGGGGACACTGAAGCTTTCTTT. V and J are TRBV12-3 or TRBV12-4 and TRBJ1-1, with 7 bases fitting TRBD1. V gave up 6 bases and J gave up 3 bases; unmatched junction bases: 4. This CDR3 comprises 13 residues.

V and J are TRBV6-5 and TRBJ2-1; D gene unclear. Per germline, CDR1 MNHEY and CDR2 SVGAGI. This CDR3 comprises 11 residues. The ends were cut back, 4 bases at V and 8 bases at J, with 6 bases in the middle. The CDR3 coding sequence is TGTGCCAGCAGTTGGCTCCATGAGCAGTTCTTC. Residues: CASSWLHEQFF.

This chain uses TRBV20-1 with TRBJ1-1; 7 bases align to TRBD1. Germline CDR1 and CDR2: DFQATT and SNEGSKA (reference sequence). This CDR3 comprises 11 residues. Trimming took 5 bases from V and 5 from J; bases not matched to a gene: 2. CDR3 bases: TGCAGTGCTGACAGGGAGACTGAAGCTTTCTTT. Translating it yields CSADRETEAFF.

J is TRBJ1-5 and V is TRBV6-5, with unresolved D. V shed 2 bases and J shed 0 bases, with 8 bases lying between them. Germline CDR1 and CDR2: MNHEY and SVGAGI. There are 15 residues in the CDR3. CDR3 sequence (DNA): TGTGCCAGCAGTTACGATCACATTAGCAATCAGCCCCAGCATTTT. Residues: CASSYDHISNQPQHF.

The chain recombines TRBV6-2 or TRBV6-3 with TRBJ2-1, with 7 bases identical to TRBD1. Germline lookup yields CDR1 MNHEY and CDR2 SVGEGT. V was clipped by 6 bases and J by 4 bases; unmatched bases: 9. There are 15 residues in the CDR3. CDR3 protein: CASSDTGDGYNEQFF. DNA of the CDR3: TGTGCCAGCAGCGACACAGGGGACGGATACAATGAGCAGTTCTTC.

This chain connects TRBV7-6 to TRBJ1-5, with unresolved D. The CDR3 contains 14 residues. Germline V CDR1 and CDR2: SGHVS, FNYEAQ. Trimming took off 0 bases at V and 4 bases at J, with 7 bases between the two ends. CDR3 DNA: TGTGCCAGCAGCTTAGCGGAGACGAATCAGCCCCAGCATTTT. Its translation is CASSLAETNQPQHF.

J is TRBJ2-3 and V is TRBV12-3 or TRBV12-4; 7 nucleotides line up with TRBD2. J gave up 6 bases and V 3 bases, and 0 bases lay outside the gene matches. CDR3 length equals 12 residues. CDR3 in amino acids: CASSFGGDTQYF. CDR3 in DNA: TGTGCCAGCAGTTTCGGGGGGGATACGCAGTATTTT.

The chain links TRBV7-9 to TRBJ2-3; D uncertain. Germline V lookup: CDR1 SEHNR, CDR2 FQNEAQ (reference sequence). CDR3 length: 16 amino acids. The germline V and J ends were trimmed by 5 bases and 0 bases, with 15 bases remaining between them. The chain's CDR3 is CASSPGGLTSTDTQYF. DNA for the CDR3: TGTGCCAGCAGCCCCGGCGGCCTTACTAGCACAGATACGCAGTATTTT.

The chain employs TRBV12-5 and TRBJ2-3, with 8 bases fitting TRBD2. CDR1 is LGHNT and CDR2 is FRNRAP in the germline V gene. This CDR3 is built from 15 residues. The V segment lost 5 bases and the J segment 10 bases; nucleotides outside the gene matches: 14. For the CDR3, the DNA is TGTGCTAGTGGTCAAACCTCAGCGGGGGTGGATGCGCAGTATTTT. It yields the protein CASGQTSAGVDAQYF. The full variable domain, completed using reference TRBV12-5 and TRBJ2-3, is DARVTQTPRHKVTEMGQEVTMRCQPILGHNTVFWYRQTMMQGLELLAYFRNRAPLDDSGMPKDRFSAEMPDATLATLKIQPSEPRDSAVYFCASGQTSAGVDAQYFGPGTRLTVL.

The chain is built from TRBV3-1 (or the pseudogene TRBV3-2) and TRBJ2-5, with D hard to call. Germline lookup yields CDR1 LGHDT and CDR2 YNNKEL (reference sequence). With 0 bases removed from V and 7 bases from J, the gap between germline ends came to 15 bases. This CDR3 spans 15 amino acids. CDR3 region: CASSQEYEIVWTQYF. In nucleotides, the CDR3 is TGTGCCAGCAGCCAAGAGTATGAGATAGTTTGGACCCAGTACTTC.

The genes are TRBV7-9 and TRBJ2-3; 12 nucleotides line up with TRBD2. Trimming at V came to 5 bases and at J to 2 bases, leaving 5 bases not matched to a gene. The CDR3 runs to 16 residues. Germline values: CDR1 SEHNR, CDR2 FQNEAQ (reference sequence). The CDR3 protein is CASSTLAGGPTDTQYF. The CDR3, as DNA: TGTGCCAGCAGCACGCTAGCGGGGGGGCCCACAGATACGCAGTATTTT. Looking up the rest from reference TRBV7-9 and TRBJ2-3 gives the full variable domain: DTGVSQNPRHKITKRGQNVTFRCDPISEHNRLYWYRQTLGQGPEFLTYFQNEAQLEKSRLLSDRFSAERPKGSFSTLEIQRTEQGDSAMYLCASSTLAGGPTDTQYFGPGTRLTVL.

CDR3 sequence: CASSSTAVQETQYF. For the CDR3, the DNA is TGTGCCAGCAGCTCAACAGCGGTACAAGAGACCCAGTACTTC. This chain links TRBV7-2 with TRBJ2-5, with D tentatively TRBD2 (5 bases). The CDR3 extends over 14 amino acids. Trimming left V 4 bases short and J 2 bases short, with 11 bases between. CDR1 is SGHTA, CDR2 FQGNSA, per germline.

The rearrangement uses TRBV3-1 (or the pseudogene TRBV3-2) and TRBJ1-5; tentative D call: TRBD1 (5 bases). Germline CDR1 reads LGHDT; CDR2 reads YNNKEL (reference sequence). The length of the CDR3 is 16 residues. V dropped 5 bases and J dropped 0 bases, with 14 bases sitting between them. The CDR3 DNA follows: TGTGCCAGCAGCGCCTCCGGGGGGTATAGCAATCAGCCCCAGCATTTT. This encodes CASSASGGYSNQPQHF.

The chain combines TRBV30 with TRBJ1-2; weak D call: TRBD1 (6 bases). This CDR3 has 15 residues. CDR1 is GTSNPN and CDR2 is SVGIG in the germline V gene (reference sequence). Trimming left V 4 bases short and J 5 bases short, with 20 bases between. The CDR3 sequence is CAWTLLRGRAYGYTF. DNA of the CDR3: TGTGCCTGGACCCTGCTCAGGGGAAGGGCGTATGGCTACACCTTC.